Shown below are 27 T cell receptor beta chains from a single sample sequenced in a study of T cell changes during pregnancy in multiple sclerosis (dated by TCRdb to the late 2010s). The library was obtained by the immunoSEQ multiplex PCR assay. The table comes from immuneACCESS by way of TCRdb, which keeps in-frame sequences with V and J called. Part of the clones is missing from these tables; in studies checked, under half for an unresolved V gene and the rest for unknown reasons. For this sample the table gives around 40,000 clones, of which roughly 87% were detected only once. The ten largest clones capture approximately 1.2% of the sample. The starting material was CD4+ T cells from peripheral blood mononuclear cells, obtained in the first trimester of pregnancy. All receptors derive from a female donor with multiple sclerosis, enrolled in a pregnancy study.

J is TRBJ1-6 and V is TRBV2; weak D call: TRBD1 (5 bases). Germline V gene data show CDR1 as SNHLY and CDR2 as FYNNEI. The V and J ends lost 6 bases and 7 bases respectively, with 10 bases between them. The CDR3 is made up of 13 amino acids. The CDR3 loop is CASRTENNSPLHF. In nucleotides, the CDR3 is TGTGCCAGCAGGACAGAGAACAATTCACCCCTCCACTTT.

CDR3 amino acids: CASRRLAGDNYEQYF. The CDR3 DNA reads as TGTGCCAGCAGGAGACTAGCGGGGGATAACTACGAGCAGTACTTC. The chain has TRBV6-1 and TRBJ2-7; 12 nucleotides line up with TRBD2. CDR1 and CDR2 (germline): MNHNS, SASEGT. V dropped 6 bases and J dropped 3; count of bases not matched to a gene: 6. This CDR3 comprises 15 residues.

V is TRBV19 and J is TRBJ2-7; possible D gene TRBD2, 6 bases. Germline loops: CDR1 LNHDA, CDR2 SQIVND (reference sequence). Between the trimmed V and J ends, which lost 5 bases and 3 bases, there was a span of 11 bases. The CDR3 loop spans 13 amino acids. In DNA form, the CDR3 reads TGTGCCAGTAGTCCCGATAGCGGCTACGAGCAGTACTTC. Translating it yields CASSPDSGYEQYF. The variable domain in full, with the rest retrieved from reference TRBV19 and TRBJ2-7, is DGGITQSPKYLFRKEGQNVTLSCEQNLNHDAMYWYRQDPGQGLRLIYYSQIVNDFQKGDIAEGYSVSREKKESFPLTVTSAQKNPTAFYLCASSPDSGYEQYFGPGTRLTVT.

This clone showed up just once. This chain joins TRBV18 and TRBJ2-2; D may be TRBD1 (6 bases). This CDR3 is 15 amino acids long. Germline V gene lookup returns CDR1 KGHSH and CDR2 LQKENI. V lost 6 bases and J 3 bases, leaving 14 bases between the germline ends. CDR3 in DNA: TGTGCCAGCTCGAAAAACAGGGTCTACACCGGGGAGCTGTTTTTT. This codes for CASSKNRVYTGELFF. The variable domain in full, completed from reference TRBV18 and TRBJ2-2, reads NAGVMQNPRHLVRRRGQEARLRCSPMKGHSHVYWYRQLPEEGLKFMVYLQKENIIDESGMPKERFSAEFPKEGPSILRIQQVVRGDSAAYFCASSKNRVYTGELFFGEGSRLTVL.

The chain couples TRBV28 to TRBJ2-7; 15 bases align to TRBD2. V dropped 6 bases and J dropped 3; count of bases not matched to a gene: 6. The CDR3 totals 16 residues. The germline V gene has CDR1 MDHEN and CDR2 SYDVKM. In DNA form, the CDR3 reads TGTGCCAGCAGGGGGGGACTAGCGGGAGGAGGCTACGAGCAGTACTTC. Its protein product is CASRGGLAGGGYEQYF.

This chain links TRBV25-1 with TRBJ2-5; 12 bases fit TRBD2. Trimming cost V 4 bases and J 2 bases; bases outside gene matches: 2. Germline values: CDR1 MGHDK, CDR2 SYGVNS. CDR3 length: 15 amino acids. The CDR3 DNA sequence: TGTGCCAGCAGTGCGACTAGCGGGAGTCAAGAGACCCAGTACTTC. Translation: CASSATSGSQETQYF.

The chain uses TRBV5-1 and TRBJ2-5; 8 bases are shared with TRBD2. Losses at the gene ends were 0 bases for V and 11 bases for J; bases not matched to a gene: 15. CDR3 length: 16 amino acids. CDR1 SGHRS and CDR2 YFSETQ come from the germline V gene. The CDR3 sequence is CASSLAVTSGGGEQYF. The CDR3 coding sequence is TGCGCCAGCAGCTTGGCCGTCACTAGCGGTGGGGGAGAGCAGTACTTC.

The chain employs TRBV7-2 and TRBJ2-3; no reliable D call. The V end was cut by 1 base, the J end by 4 bases, with 18 bases between. Germline-derived CDR1 and CDR2 are SGHTA and FQGNSA. The CDR3 loop spans 17 amino acids. The CDR3 region has the DNA TGTGCCAGCAGCTTAGGGAGTAGGCGACTCATCGCAGATACGCAGTATTTT. Amino acids: CASSLGSRRLIADTQYF. The variable domain in full, with the rest retrieved from reference TRBV7-2 and TRBJ2-3, is GAGVSQSPSNKVTEKGKDVELRCDPISGHTALYWYRQSLGQGLEFLIYFQGNSAPDKSGLPSDRFSAERTGGSVSTLTIQRTQQEDSAVYLCASSLGSRRLIADTQYFGPGTRLTVL.

This clone was recorded only once. The chain combines TRBV7-2 with TRBJ2-3; D might be TRBD1 (5 bases). CDR3 length: 14 amino acids. The V gene's germline CDR1 is SGHTA and CDR2 FQGNSA. V lost 4 bases to trimming and J lost 4 bases, with 12 bases between them. CDR3 loop: CASSSQGASDTQYF. Here the CDR3 DNA reads TGTGCCAGCAGCTCGCAAGGGGCGTCAGATACGCAGTATTTT.

The chain recombines TRBV19 with TRBJ2-7, with D possibly TRBD2 on 6 matching bases. Per germline, CDR1 LNHDA and CDR2 SQIVND (reference sequence). The CDR3 has 13 amino acids. V dropped 5 bases and J dropped 4 bases, with 12 bases sitting between them. The chain's CDR3 is CASSLEGVYEQYF. In DNA, the CDR3 is TGTGCCAGTAGTCTGGAGGGAGTATACGAGCAGTACTTC.

The V and J genes are TRBV9 and TRBJ2-7; 8 bases align to TRBD2. Germline CDR1 SGDLS, CDR2 YYNGEE. The trim removed 4 bases at V and 0 bases at J, leaving 3 bases unmatched. This CDR3 spans 14 amino acids. DNA of the CDR3: TGTGCCAGCAGCTCAAGCGGGAGCTCCTACGAGCAGTACTTC. Translating gives CASSSSGSSYEQYF.

V gene TRBV27 combines with J gene TRBJ1-1; TRBD1 matches at 8 bases. Germline loops: CDR1 MNHEY, CDR2 SMNVEV (reference sequence). V was pared by 2 bases and J by 6 bases, with 5 bases of the junction left unmatched. This CDR3 comprises 14 residues. The CDR3: CASSLIDRGAEAFF. DNA of the CDR3: TGTGCCAGCAGTTTAATCGACAGGGGCGCTGAAGCTTTCTTT.

This clone was seen only once. The chain employs TRBV6-6 and TRBJ1-2; weak D call: TRBD1 (5 bases). CDR3 size: 14 residues. V was pared by 2 bases and J by 7 bases, with 14 bases between. Per germline, CDR1 MNHNY and CDR2 SVGAGI (reference sequence). The CDR3 protein is CASSYMAREGGYTF. The CDR3 region has the DNA TGTGCCAGCAGTTACATGGCCAGGGAGGGTGGCTACACCTTC.

The chain uses TRBV18 and TRBJ2-3, with 8 bases matching TRBD2. Germline CDR1 is KGHSH and CDR2 is LQKENI. This CDR3 contains 14 residues. With V trimmed by 3 bases and J by 1 base, 0 bases remained unmatched. CDR3 loop: CASSPTSGTDTQYF. DNA of the CDR3: TGTGCCAGCTCACCGACTAGCGGCACAGATACGCAGTATTTT.

J is TRBJ2-1 and V is TRBV2, with 14 bases that match TRBD2. The germline gives CDR1 SNHLY, CDR2 FYNNEI. V trimming: 6 bases; J trimming: 10 bases; junction bases outside the gene matches: 8. This CDR3 region has 15 residues. As DNA, the CDR3 is TGTGCCAGCAGAATGACGGGACTAGCGGGAGAGGAGCAGTTCTTC. It yields the protein CASRMTGLAGEEQFF. Combining the CDR3 with reference TRBV2 and TRBJ2-1 gives the whole variable domain EPEVTQTPSHQVTQMGQEVILRCVPISNHLYFYWYRQILGQKVEFLVSFYNNEISEKSEIFDDQFSVERPDGSNFTLKIRSTKLEDSAMYFCASRMTGLAGEEQFFGPGTRLTVL.

V usage is TRBV7-9 and J usage is TRBJ1-1; no reliable D call. Germline-derived CDR1 and CDR2 are SEHNR and FQNEAQ (reference sequence). The CDR3 is 12 amino acids. The ends were cut back, 5 bases at V and 5 bases at J, with 9 bases in the middle. CDR3: CASSREVTEAFF. CDR3 nucleotide sequence: TGTGCCAGCAGCCGAGAAGTAACTGAAGCTTTCTTT.

This rearrangement joins TRBV7-2 to TRBJ2-7; 11 positions agree with TRBD2. CDR3 length equals 15 residues. The germline V gene has CDR1 SGHTA and CDR2 FQGNSA. V shed 1 base and J 5 bases; nucleotides not matched to a gene: 4. The CDR3 reads CASSLVAGGLNEQYF. The CDR3, as DNA: TGTGCCAGCAGCTTAGTAGCGGGAGGGCTCAACGAGCAGTACTTC.

The gene calls are TRBV4-2 and TRBJ2-3; D is unclear. From germline, CDR1 is LGHNA and CDR2 YNFKEQ. The CDR3 length is 13 residues. Trimming stripped 3 bases from V and 6 bases from J, with 10 bases between. The CDR3 region is CASSQAAADTQYF. In nucleotides, the CDR3 is TGTGCCAGCAGCCAGGCCGCGGCTGATACGCAGTATTTT.

This sequence joins TRBV5-6 and TRBJ2-7, with 9 bases lining up with TRBD1. Looked up from germline, CDR1 is SGHDT and CDR2 is YYEEEE. The CDR3 loop spans 15 amino acids. The V gene end was trimmed by 4 bases and the J gene end by 3 bases; junction bases not matched to a gene: 8. The CDR3: CASSPHRDRDYEQYF. The CDR3, as DNA: TGTGCCAGCAGCCCACACCGGGACAGGGACTACGAGCAGTACTTC.

The chain employs TRBV18 and TRBJ1-5; D remains unclear. This CDR3 spans 16 amino acids. Per germline, CDR1 KGHSH and CDR2 LQKENI. V was cut by 2 bases and J by 4 bases, with 15 bases left in between. The CDR3 DNA sequence: TGTGCCAGCTCACCAAGCGCTCTCGTCGGGAATCAGCCCCAGCATTTT. Protein product: CASSPSALVGNQPQHF. Filled out from reference TRBV18 and TRBJ1-5, the complete variable domain reads NAGVMQNPRHLVRRRGQEARLRCSPMKGHSHVYWYRQLPEEGLKFMVYLQKENIIDESGMPKERFSAEFPKEGPSILRIQQVVRGDSAAYFCASSPSALVGNQPQHFGDGTRLSIL.

This rearrangement joins TRBV6-1 to TRBJ2-1; 8 bases map to TRBD1. Trimming at V came to 7 bases and at J to 4 bases, leaving 9 bases not matched to a gene. Germline loops: CDR1 MNHNS, CDR2 SASEGT. The CDR3 loop spans 15 amino acids. The DNA of the CDR3 is TGTGCCAGCATCCCCCCCGGACAGGGATACAATGAGCAGTTCTTC. Its translation: CASIPPGQGYNEQFF.

The V gene is TRBV10-1, the J gene TRBJ2-7, with D perhaps TRBD2 (5 bases). Germline V gene lookup returns CDR1 WNHNN and CDR2 SYGVQD (reference sequence). CDR3 length: 14 residues. The V end was cut by 9 bases, the J end by 4 bases, with 19 bases between. CDR3 coding DNA: TGCGCCAGGGCCTCCGGGCTTTGGGAGTACGAGCAGTACTTC. This encodes CARASGLWEYEQYF.

In this sample, this clone turned up a few times. The CDR3 reads CASSVVGQGAAGELFF. The CDR3 DNA reads as TGTGCCAGCAGCGTAGTTGGCCAGGGGGCGGCCGGGGAGCTGTTTTTT. J is TRBJ2-2 and V is TRBV9; 8 positions agree with TRBD1. CDR1 and CDR2 (germline): SGDLS, YYNGEE. The length of the CDR3 is 16 residues. With V trimmed by 0 bases and J by 6 bases, 7 bases remained unmatched. The variable domain in full, with the rest retrieved from reference TRBV9 and TRBJ2-2, is DSGVTQTPKHLITATGQRVTLRCSPRSGDLSVYWYQQSLDQGLQFLIQYYNGEERAKGNILERFSAQQFPDLHSELNLSSLELGDSALYFCASSVVGQGAAGELFFGEGSRLTVL.

This chain uses TRBV30 with TRBJ1-5; D uncertain. Trimming removed 1 base from V and 7 bases from J, with 8 bases in between. The germline CDR1 and CDR2 sequences are GTSNPN and SVGIG (reference sequence). The CDR3 loop spans 12 amino acids. CDR3 in DNA: TGTGCCTGGAGTGAAAGAGGCCAGCCCCAGCATTTT. As protein: CAWSERGQPQHF.

The CDR3 sequence: CAWIGTGPSYEQYF. In nucleotides, the CDR3 is TGTGCCTGGATTGGGACAGGGCCCTCCTACGAGCAGTACTTC. The genes are TRBV30 and TRBJ2-7; 9 bases are a match to TRBD1. Germline V lookup: CDR1 GTSNPN, CDR2 SVGIG (reference sequence). J gave up 0 bases and V 4 bases, and 4 bases lay outside the gene matches. CDR3 size: 14 residues.

This chain connects TRBV9 to TRBJ2-3; D call uncertain. V lost 5 bases and J 1 base, leaving 8 bases between the germline ends. This CDR3 contains 13 residues. From germline, CDR1 is SGDLS and CDR2 YYNGEE. This CDR3 reads CASRTSGTDTQYF. The CDR3 nucleotides are TGTGCCAGCAGGACTTCCGGCACAGATACGCAGTATTTT.

This clone was counted once. The J gene is TRBJ2-2, the V gene TRBV2; 9 bases line up with TRBD1. Trimming cost V 4 bases and J 4 bases; bases outside gene matches: 1. CDR1 is SNHLY, CDR2 FYNNEI, per germline. There are 14 residues in the CDR3. DNA of the CDR3: TGTGCCAGCAGTGGGACAGGGGCCACCGGGGAGCTGTTTTTT. Translated: CASSGTGATGELFF.